This T cell receptor (beta chain) was observed in a study of T cell responses to AZD1222 COVID-19 vaccine. Broader study findings: CD4 TCRs linked to vaccination spanned spike, dominating at 160-218 and 743-854. Researchers took repertoire samples only after the peak T cell response had come. Reports say nearly half of spike-specific TCRs go after unmutated variant regions.

About this clone itself: Its matching antigen is unknown.

Trimming took 0 bases from V and 2 from J; bases not matched to a gene: 2. The CDR3 spans 15 residues. From germline, CDR1 is SGHRS and CDR2 YFSETQ. Sequenced by immunoSEQ multiplex PCR; TCRdb stores in-frame clones only, minus some. The repertoire holds about 99,000 clones, with over 75% as singletons. This specimen consisted of peripheral blood, obtained on day 0 of AZD1222 vaccination. J is TRBJ1-3 and V is TRBV5-1; TRBD1 matches 7 bases. The TCR was taken from an adult in good health. The CDR3 nucleotides read TGCGCCAGCAGCTTGGGACAGGGCCCTGGAAACACCATATATTTT. Amino acids: CASSLGQGPGNTIYF.